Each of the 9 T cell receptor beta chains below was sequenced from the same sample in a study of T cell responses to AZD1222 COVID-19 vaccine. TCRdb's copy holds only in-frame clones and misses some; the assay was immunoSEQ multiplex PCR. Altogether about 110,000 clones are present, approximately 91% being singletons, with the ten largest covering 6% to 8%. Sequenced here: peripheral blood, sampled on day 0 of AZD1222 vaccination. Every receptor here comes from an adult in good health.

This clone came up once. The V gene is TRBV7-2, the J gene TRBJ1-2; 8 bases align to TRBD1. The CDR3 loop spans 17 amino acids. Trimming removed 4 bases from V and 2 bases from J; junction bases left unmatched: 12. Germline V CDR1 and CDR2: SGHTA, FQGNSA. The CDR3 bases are TGTGCCAGCAGCTATTGGTCGGGAGGACAGGGCAACTATGGCTACACCTTC. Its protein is CASSYWSGGQGNYGYTF.

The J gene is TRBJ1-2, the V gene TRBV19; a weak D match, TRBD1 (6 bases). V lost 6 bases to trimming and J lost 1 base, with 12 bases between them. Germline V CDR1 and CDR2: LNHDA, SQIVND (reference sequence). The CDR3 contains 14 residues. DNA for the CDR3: TGTGCCAGTAGGGCACAGGGAGGTAACTATGGCTACACCTTC. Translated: CASRAQGGNYGYTF.

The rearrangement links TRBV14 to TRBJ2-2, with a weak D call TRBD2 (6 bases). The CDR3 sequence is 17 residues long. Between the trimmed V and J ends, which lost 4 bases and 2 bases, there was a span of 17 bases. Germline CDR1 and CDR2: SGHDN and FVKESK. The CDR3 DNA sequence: TGTGCCAGCAGCCCAATTTGGGGACTCGCTAACACCGGGGAGCTGTTTTTT. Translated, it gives CASSPIWGLANTGELFF.

The CDR3 reads CASSVTGFTGELFF. The DNA of the CDR3 is TGCGCCAGCAGCGTAACAGGGTTCACCGGGGAGCTGTTTTTT. The chain combines TRBV5-1 with TRBJ2-2; weak D call: TRBD1 (6 bases). Germline V gene lookup returns CDR1 SGHRS and CDR2 YFSETQ. There are 14 residues in the CDR3. The V and J ends lost 4 bases and 4 bases respectively, with 11 bases between them.

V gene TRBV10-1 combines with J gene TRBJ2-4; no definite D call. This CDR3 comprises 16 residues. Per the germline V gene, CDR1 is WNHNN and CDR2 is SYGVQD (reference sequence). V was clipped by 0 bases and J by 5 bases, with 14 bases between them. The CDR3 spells CASSESATRGQNIQYF. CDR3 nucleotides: TGCGCCAGCAGTGAGTCCGCCACCCGAGGCCAAAACATTCAGTACTTC.

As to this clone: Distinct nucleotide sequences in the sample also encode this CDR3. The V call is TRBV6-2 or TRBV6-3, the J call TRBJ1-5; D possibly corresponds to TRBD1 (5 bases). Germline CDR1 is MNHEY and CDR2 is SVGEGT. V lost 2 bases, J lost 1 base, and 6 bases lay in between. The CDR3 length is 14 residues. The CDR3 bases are TGTGCCAGCAGTTACGGGGGGAGCAATCAGCCCCAGCATTTT. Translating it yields CASSYGGSNQPQHF.

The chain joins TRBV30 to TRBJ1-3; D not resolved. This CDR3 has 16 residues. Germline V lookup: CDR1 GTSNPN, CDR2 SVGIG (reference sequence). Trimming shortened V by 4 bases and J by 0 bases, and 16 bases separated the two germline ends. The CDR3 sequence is CAWTFDHGSSGNTIYF. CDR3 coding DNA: TGTGCCTGGACTTTTGATCACGGCTCCTCTGGAAACACCATATATTTT.

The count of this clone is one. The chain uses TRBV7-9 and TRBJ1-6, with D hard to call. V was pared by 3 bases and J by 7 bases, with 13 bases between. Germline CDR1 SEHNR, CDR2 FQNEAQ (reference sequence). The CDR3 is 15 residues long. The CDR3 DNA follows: TGTGCCAGCAGCTTGATTTCCGGCTCCAATTCACCCCTCCACTTT. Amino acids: CASSLISGSNSPLHF.

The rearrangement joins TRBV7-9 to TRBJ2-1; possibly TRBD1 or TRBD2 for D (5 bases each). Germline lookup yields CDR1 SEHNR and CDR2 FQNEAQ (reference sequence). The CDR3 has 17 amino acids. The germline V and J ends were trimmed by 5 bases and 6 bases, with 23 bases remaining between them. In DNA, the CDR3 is TGTGCCAGCAGCCCGCCAGGCTGGGACCGACAACCCAATGAGCAGTTCTTC. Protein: CASSPPGWDRQPNEQFF.